This entry lists 32 T cell receptor beta chains sequenced from one sample in a study of Graves' ophthalmopathy and Graves' hyperthyroidism. RNA transcripts provided the template for amplifying TCR beta CDR3 regions. In the first round, RT-PCR was carried out with HTBI primers, and a multiplex PCR formed the second round. In TCRdb, the multiplex PCR reads were re-called with MiXCR into one record per CDR3 protein. The sample lists more than 300,000 distinct CDR3 sequences; approximately 18% were seen once. Sequencing was carried out using peripheral blood. The receptor set was obtained from an adult woman with stable Graves' hyperthyroidism.

The table lists this clonotype with many counts. V is TRBV12-3 or TRBV12-4 and J is TRBJ2-5; 7 nucleotides align to TRBD2. This CDR3 comprises 14 residues. The V segment lost 6 bases and the J segment 1 base; nucleotides outside the gene matches: 5. This chain's CDR3 is CASSLLAAQETQYF. For the CDR3, the DNA is TGTGCCAGCAGCCTTCTAGCGGCCCAAGAGACCCAGTACTTC.

This clonotype was seen ten or more times. The J gene is TRBJ2-5, the V gene TRBV20-1; TRBD2 matches 8 bases. Germline assignment: CDR1 DFQATT and CDR2 SNEGSKA (reference sequence). This CDR3 is 16 amino acids long. The J segment lost 0 bases and the V segment lost 0 bases, leaving 6 bases of the junction unmatched. CDR3 loop: CSARDVKAGDQETQYF. The CDR3 nucleotides are TGCAGTGCTAGAGATGTAAAAGCGGGAGACCAAGAGACCCAGTACTTC.

The table lists this clonotype with many counts. This CDR3 reads CAISVQGRTTEAFF. The CDR3 coding sequence is TGTGCCATCTCCGTACAGGGCAGGACCACTGAAGCTTTCTTT. This chain links TRBV6-2 or TRBV6-3 with TRBJ1-1, with D possibly being TRBD1 (6 bases). Germline V CDR1 and CDR2: MNHEY, SVGEGT. The ends were cut back, 10 bases at V and 4 bases at J, with 19 bases in the middle. This CDR3 has 14 amino acids.

This clonotype showed up many times. The chain carries TRBV5-1 and TRBJ1-2, with D tentatively TRBD1 (6 bases). Germline V lookup: CDR1 SGHRS, CDR2 YFSETQ. The CDR3 consists of 15 residues. The V end lost 0 bases, the J end lost 3 bases, and 12 bases lay between the germline ends. CDR3 sequence reads: CASSLDNYRDYGYTF. The DNA for the CDR3 is TGCGCCAGCAGCTTGGATAATTACAGGGACTATGGCTACACCTTC.

In this sample, this clonotype turned up many times. This sequence joins TRBV28 and TRBJ1-5; D might be TRBD1 (5 bases). The V end lost 5 bases, the J end lost 4 bases, and 15 bases lay between the germline ends. Germline CDR1 and CDR2: MDHEN and SYDVKM. The CDR3 totals 15 residues. The CDR3 nucleotides read TGTGCCAGCAGTCCGAGTGGGGCCCTGAATCAGCCCCAGCATTTT. Its protein product is CASSPSGALNQPQHF.

This clonotype was seen at least ten times. This rearrangement joins TRBV20-1 to TRBJ2-7; TRBD1 is a possible D gene (5 bases). CDR1 is DFQATT, CDR2 SNEGSKA, per germline (reference sequence). The V gene lost 2 bases and the J gene lost 5 bases, with 10 bases spanning the gap. The CDR3 totals 12 residues. CDR3 amino acids: CSARLPTDEQYF. For the CDR3, the DNA is TGCAGTGCTAGATTACCGACAGACGAGCAGTACTTC.

This clonotype has ten or more counts. This chain's CDR3 is CASSNSAAGIFSAEQYF. CDR3 coding DNA: TGTGCCAGCAGCAACTCCGCGGCGGGAATCTTCTCTGCCGAGCAGTACTTC. The J gene is TRBJ2-7, the V gene TRBV27, with D possibly TRBD2 on 6 matching bases. This CDR3 is 17 amino acids long. The V end lost 6 bases, the J end lost 6 bases, and 27 bases lay between the germline ends. From germline, CDR1 is MNHEY and CDR2 SMNVEV (reference sequence).

Only a few counts were recorded for this clonotype. The chain combines TRBV5-5 with TRBJ1-1; D remains ambiguous. The length of the CDR3 is 13 residues. The germline V gene encodes CDR1 SGHKS and CDR2 YYEKEE (reference sequence). The V and J ends lost 3 bases and 8 bases respectively, with 14 bases between them. In DNA, the CDR3 is TGTGCCAGCAGCTCACCCACGGGAACAGAAGCTTTCTTT. Its protein is CASSSPTGTEAFF. The full variable domain, in which reference TRBV5-5 and TRBJ1-1 provide the parts outside the CDR3, is DAGVTQSPTHLIKTRGQQVTLRCSPISGHKSVSWYQQVLGQGPQFIFQYYEKEERGRGNFPDRFSARQFPNYSSELNVNALLLGDSALYLCASSSPTGTEAFFGQGTRLTVV.

This clonotype was seen many times. V is TRBV6-5 and J is TRBJ1-5; a possible D gene is TRBD1 (6 bases). The germline V gene encodes CDR1 MNHEY and CDR2 SVGAGI. V was pared by 6 bases and J by 0 bases, with 12 bases between. The CDR3 totals 15 residues. CDR3 in DNA: TGTGCCAGCAGAAAAGGACAGTCTAGCAATCAGCCCCAGCATTTT. As protein: CASRKGQSSNQPQHF.

The rearrangement joins TRBV30 to TRBJ2-5, with TRBD1 as a possible D gene (5 bases). The germline V gene has CDR1 GTSNPN and CDR2 SVGIG (reference sequence). The CDR3 runs 13 residues. Trimming took 1 base from V and 4 from J, leaving 10 bases between them. The CDR3 protein is CAWSDGAPETQYF. CDR3 DNA sequence: TGTGCCTGGAGTGATGGGGCCCCAGAGACCCAGTACTTC.

The table lists this clonotype with many counts. CDR3 loop: CSAGRRDDYGYTF. CDR3 sequence (DNA): TGCAGCGCCGGTCGCAGGGACGACTATGGCTACACCTTC. This chain connects TRBV29-1 to TRBJ1-2; a possible D gene is TRBD1 (5 bases). The CDR3 covers 13 residues. Germline loops: CDR1 SQVTM, CDR2 ANQGSEA. V was trimmed by 7 bases and J by 3 bases, leaving 15 bases between them.

In regard to this clonotype: This may stem from a read error, because a much larger clone lies one nucleotide away. The V gene is TRBV6-1, the J gene TRBJ1-2; 8 nucleotides line up with TRBD1. CDR1 is MNHNS and CDR2 is SASEGT in the germline V gene. Trimming removed 5 bases from V and 6 bases from J; junction bases left unmatched: 8. The CDR3 contains 14 residues. The CDR3 DNA reads TGTGCCAGCAGTCCCAACAGGGGGGACCATGGCTACACCTTC. Protein: CASSPNRGDHGYTF.

This clonotype was seen many times. The chain links TRBV6-1 to TRBJ2-2; D may be TRBD2 (5 bases). The CDR3 contains 14 residues. Trimming took 7 bases from V and 2 from J, leaving 11 bases between them. The germline V gene has CDR1 MNHNS and CDR2 SASEGT. CDR3 sequence reads: CASKPAANTGELFF. Written as DNA, the CDR3 is TGTGCCAGCAAGCCAGCGGCCAACACCGGGGAGCTGTTTTTT.

About this clonotype: One base away lies a much larger clone, so this may be a sequencing read error. This chain connects TRBV12-3 or TRBV12-4 to TRBJ1-6; 8 nucleotides align to TRBD1. The V segment lost 6 bases and the J segment 5 bases; nucleotides outside the gene matches: 0. The CDR3 extends over 13 amino acids. Here the CDR3 reads CASRGQDNSPLHF. For the CDR3, the DNA is TGTGCCAGCAGGGGACAGGATAATTCACCCCTCCACTTT.

The V call is TRBV2, the J call TRBJ2-1; 8 bases agree with TRBD2. V dropped 8 bases and J dropped 6; count of bases not matched to a gene: 6. The CDR3 covers 13 residues. Germline CDR1 and CDR2: SNHLY and FYNNEI. In DNA form, the CDR3 reads TGTGCCAGCGTACTAGCGGTTTCCAATGAGCAGTTCTTC. Translated: CASVLAVSNEQFF.

This clonotype was found many times. The chain has TRBV20-1 and TRBJ2-5; TRBD2 aligns across 7 bases. Trimming cost V 2 bases and J 4 bases; bases outside gene matches: 10. Per the germline V gene, CDR1 is DFQATT and CDR2 is SNEGSKA (reference sequence). The CDR3 is made up of 15 amino acids. The CDR3 sequence: CSARTGGVVGETQYF. CDR3 sequence (DNA): TGCAGTGCTAGAACGGGGGGTGTGGTGGGAGAGACCCAGTACTTC.

This clonotype was detected ten times or more. This chain joins TRBV12-5 and TRBJ2-7, with D tentatively TRBD1 (5 bases). V lost 6 bases, J lost 1 base, and 22 bases lay in between. The CDR3 totals 17 residues. The germline V gene has CDR1 LGHNT and CDR2 FRNRAP. Here the CDR3 DNA reads TGTGCTAGTGGCTTAGCCCTACAGGTCTCAGCTTCCTACGAGCAGTACTTC. Its protein is CASGLALQVSASYEQYF.

This clonotype was picked up many times. CDR3 sequence (DNA): TGTGCCAGCAGTTTGTTTAATAGCAATCAGCCCCAGCATTTT. Amino acids: CASSLFNSNQPQHF. V gene TRBV12-3 or TRBV12-4 combines with J gene TRBJ1-5; no clear D. The CDR3 has 14 amino acids. V gave up 3 bases and J gave up 0 bases, with 6 bases separating them.

This clonotype was seen ten or more times. The V gene is TRBV7-8, the J gene TRBJ1-5, with 7 bases aligning to TRBD1. Germline V lookup: CDR1 SGHVS, CDR2 FQNEAQ. The J segment lost 8 bases and the V segment lost 0 bases, leaving 7 bases of the junction unmatched. The CDR3 runs to 15 residues. For the CDR3, the DNA is TGTGCCAGCAGCTTAGCGGTGGACAGGTACGAGCCCCAGCATTTT. It codes for CASSLAVDRYEPQHF.

This clonotype was observed once. A single base separates this from a much larger clone, so it may be a read error. The CDR3 spells CASRLESLNTEACF. CDR3 in DNA: TGTGCCAGCAGGCTCGAGTCGTTGAACACTGAAGCTTGCTTT. The V call is TRBV6-4, the J call TRBJ1-1; D uncertain. The length of the CDR3 is 14 residues. In germline, CDR1 is MRHNA, CDR2 SNTAGT.

This clonotype was observed a few times. The CDR3 region is CASSLLGENTEAFF. CDR3 in DNA: TGTGCCAGCAGCTTGCTAGGGGAGAACACTGAAGCTTTCTTT. This chain links TRBV5-8 with TRBJ1-1; D is possibly TRBD1 (5 bases). The germline gives CDR1 SGHTS, CDR2 YDEGEE. The CDR3 sequence is 14 residues long. The V end lost 1 base, the J end lost 1 base, and 8 bases lay between the germline ends.

This clonotype was detected many times. This chain uses TRBV7-2 with TRBJ2-5, with D hard to call. Trimming cost V 5 bases and J 0 bases, with 7 bases left between them. Per germline, CDR1 SGHTA and CDR2 FQGNSA. This CDR3 contains 13 residues. The CDR3 spells CASSLHYQETQYF. Written as DNA, the CDR3 is TGTGCCAGCAGCCTCCATTACCAAGAGACCCAGTACTTC.

This clonotype was counted at least ten times. The chain uses TRBV6-2 or TRBV6-3 and TRBJ2-7; 11 nucleotides agree with TRBD2. V trimming: 6 bases; J trimming: 1 base; junction bases outside the gene matches: 14. This CDR3 is 18 amino acids long. Germline V gene data show CDR1 as MNHEY and CDR2 as SVGEGT. CDR3 DNA: TGTGCCAGCAGCCTACCGGGACTAGCGGCCGGGGGGTCCTACGAGCAGTACTTC. Translated: CASSLPGLAAGGSYEQYF.

This clonotype was detected ten times or more. The chain links TRBV28 to TRBJ2-7; no definite D call. The CDR3 runs to 14 residues. V was cut by 6 bases and J by 2 bases, with 14 bases left in between. From germline, CDR1 is MDHEN and CDR2 SYDVKM. The CDR3 reads CASSLADATYEQYF. In nucleotides, the CDR3 is TGTGCCAGCAGCCTGGCGGATGCGACCTACGAGCAGTACTTC.

This clonotype was detected ten times or more. The chain employs TRBV6-5 and TRBJ2-7; TRBD1 matches 9 bases. Unmatched junction bases numbered 6, after V lost 6 bases and J lost 3 bases. Per germline, CDR1 MNHEY and CDR2 SVGAGI. The CDR3 spans 14 residues. The DNA of the CDR3 is TGTGCCAGCAGCAAGGACAGGGGAGACTACGAGCAGTACTTC. This codes for CASSKDRGDYEQYF.

This clonotype came up many times. This chain joins TRBV19 and TRBJ1-1; D not certain. The CDR3 has 14 amino acids. The V and J ends lost 5 bases and 3 bases respectively, with 13 bases between them. Germline CDR1 and CDR2: LNHDA and SQIVND (reference sequence). CDR3 loop: CASSAPHEDTEAFF. CDR3 nucleotides: TGTGCCAGTAGTGCCCCCCATGAGGACACTGAAGCTTTCTTT.

This clonotype was recorded many times. The rearrangement joins TRBV4-1 to TRBJ2-7; 9 positions match TRBD1. V gave up 1 base and J gave up 4 bases; unmatched junction bases: 5. Germline V CDR1 and CDR2: MGHRA, YSYEKL. The CDR3 totals 15 residues. The DNA of the CDR3 is TGCGCCAGCAGCCAAGCACAGGGGGCGCAGTACGAGCAGTACTTC. Translation: CASSQAQGAQYEQYF.

This clonotype was detected many times. The chain links TRBV27 to TRBJ2-6; D not resolved. The CDR3 sequence is 15 residues long. Germline V lookup: CDR1 MNHEY, CDR2 SMNVEV (reference sequence). V shed 6 bases and J shed 0 bases, with 9 bases lying between them. The CDR3 DNA follows: TGTGCCAGCAGCTTGCAGGCCTCTGGGGCCAACGTCCTGACTTTC. Encoded protein: CASSLQASGANVLTF. Based on the CDR3 plus reference TRBV27 and TRBJ2-6, the full variable domain is EAQVTQNPRYLITVTGKKLTVTCSQNMNHEYMSWYRQDPGLGLRQIYYSMNVEVTDKGDVPEGYKVSRKEKRNFPLILESPSPNQTSLYFCASSLQASGANVLTFGAGSRLTVL.

At least ten counts were recorded for this clonotype. The chain employs TRBV6-2 or TRBV6-3 and TRBJ1-2; no clear D gene. Germline CDR1 reads MNHEY; CDR2 reads SVGEGT. V lost 1 base and J 4 bases, leaving 13 bases between the germline ends. The length of the CDR3 is 15 residues. CDR3 sequence reads: CASSYYMETRYGYTF. In nucleotides, the CDR3 is TGTGCCAGCAGTTACTATATGGAGACCCGCTATGGCTACACCTTC.

This clonotype appeared many times. This chain links TRBV6-1 with TRBJ2-7; 8 nucleotides match TRBD1. CDR3 length: 14 residues. Germline assignment: CDR1 MNHNS and CDR2 SASEGT. V lost 5 bases and J lost 4; bases outside the gene matches: 7. For the CDR3, the DNA is TGTGCCAGCAGTCGGGACAGGTCGGCGTACGAGCAGTACTTC. Translated, it gives CASSRDRSAYEQYF.

There are many counts of this clonotype. The junction shows a germline mismatch at one end, possibly a read error. CDR3 sequence: CASSLVRGTGPPNIKYF. CDR3 DNA sequence: TGTGCCAGCAGTTTGGTGCGGGGAACTGGGCCGCCTAACATTAAGTACTTC. The chain uses TRBV28 and TRBJ2-4; tentative D call: TRBD2 (6 bases). The CDR3 is 17 amino acids. Germline values: CDR1 MDHEN, CDR2 SYDVKM.

The V and J genes are TRBV5-1 and TRBJ2-5; TRBD2 agrees at 16 bases. The CDR3 is made up of 16 amino acids. The junction had 4 bases not matched to a gene; V was cut back by 4 bases and J by 4 bases. Germline V gene lookup returns CDR1 SGHRS and CDR2 YFSETQ. The CDR3 sequence: CASSEGLAGGIETQYF. For the CDR3, the DNA is TGCGCCAGCAGCGAGGGACTAGCGGGAGGGATAGAGACCCAGTACTTC.